What follows describes a single T cell receptor (beta chain). Its target is unknown. This sample is part of a study of T cell repertoires in cytomegalovirus infection. This CDR3 contains 16 residues. Germline CDR1 reads SGHDT; CDR2 reads YYEEEE. Trimming took off 3 bases at V and 3 bases at J, with 16 bases between the two ends. TCRdb fed the reads into MiXCR, producing one record per CDR3 protein. The table has fewer than 900,000 distinct CDR3 sequences, around 29% seen once. V is TRBV5-6 and J is TRBJ2-1; D remains unclear. Sequencing used cultured CD8+ T cells from PBMCs, obtained from culture after CMV antigen stimulation. This TCR was sampled from a human donor in good health (CMV status not recorded). Some clones in this sample may be carry-over from other donors' samples. The CDR3: CASSSYTGKGYNEQFF. CDR3 coding DNA: TGTGCCAGCAGCTCGTACACCGGTAAGGGCTACAATGAGCAGTTCTTC.